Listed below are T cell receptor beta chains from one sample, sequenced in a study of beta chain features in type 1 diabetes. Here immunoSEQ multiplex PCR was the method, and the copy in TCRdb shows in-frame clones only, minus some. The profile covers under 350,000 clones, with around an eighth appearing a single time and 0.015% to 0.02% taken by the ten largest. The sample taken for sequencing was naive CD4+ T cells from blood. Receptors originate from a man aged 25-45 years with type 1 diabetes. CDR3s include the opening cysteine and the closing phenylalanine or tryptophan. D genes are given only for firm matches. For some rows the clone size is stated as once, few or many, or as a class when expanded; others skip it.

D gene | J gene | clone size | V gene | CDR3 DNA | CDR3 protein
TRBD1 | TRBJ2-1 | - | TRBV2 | TGTGCCAGCAGTGCACAGGGGGCTTCTTCGAATGAGCAGTTCTTC | CASSAQGASSNEQFF
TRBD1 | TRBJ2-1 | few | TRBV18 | TGTGCCAGCTCACCGGCAGGACAGGGTCGGGATGAGCAGTTCTTC | CASSPAGQGRDEQFF
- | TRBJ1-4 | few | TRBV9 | TGTGCCAGCAGCGTAGGCTCAGGTGAAAAACTGTTTTTT | CASSVGSGEKLFF
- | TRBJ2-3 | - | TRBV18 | TGTGCCAGTAGGGAGTCATCCGCAGATACGCAGTATTTT | CASRESSADTQYF
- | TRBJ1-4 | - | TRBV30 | TGTGCCTGGAGTATTCAGGGAAATGAAAAACTGTTTTTT | CAWSIQGNEKLFF
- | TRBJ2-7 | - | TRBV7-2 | TGTGCCAGCAGCCCAGCAGGCTTCTCCTACGAGCAGTACTTC | CASSPAGFSYEQYF
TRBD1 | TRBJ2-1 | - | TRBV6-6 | TGTGCCAGCAACCCCGGGACAGGGGTCTACAATGAGCAGTTCTTC | CASNPGTGVYNEQFF
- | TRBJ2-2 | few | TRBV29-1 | TGCAGCGTTGTAAACAGTCTGAACACCGGGGAGCTGTTTTTT | CSVVNSLNTGELFF
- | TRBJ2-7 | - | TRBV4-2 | TGTGCCAGCAGCCAAGTAGACATTCCCTACGAGCAGTACTTC | CASSQVDIPYEQYF
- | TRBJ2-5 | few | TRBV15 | TGTGCCACCAGCAGAGCGGAGGCGGAGACCCAGTACTTC | CATSRAEAETQYF
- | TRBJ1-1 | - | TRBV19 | TGTGCCAGTAGTATGGGAGGGCTCACTGAAGCTTTCTTT | CASSMGGLTEAFF
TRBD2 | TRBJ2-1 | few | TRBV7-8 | TGTGCCAGCAGCTATGGTAGCGGGAGATTTTCATTGGAGCAGTTCTTC | CASSYGSGRFSLEQFF
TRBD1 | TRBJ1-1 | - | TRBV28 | TGTGCCAGCAGTCCCGGACAGGGTCTGGGTGAAGCTTTCTTT | CASSPGQGLGEAFF
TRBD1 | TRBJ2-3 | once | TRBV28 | TGTGCCAGCTCTTCAGGGGGCGCTGGCACAGATACGCAGTATTTT | CASSSGGAGTDTQYF
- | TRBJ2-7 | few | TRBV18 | TGTGCCAGCTCACTTGGACAGAGCTCCTACGAGCAGTACTTC | CASSLGQSSYEQYF
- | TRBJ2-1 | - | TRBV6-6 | TGTGCCAGCAGTCTAGCTTCCATCTCCTACAATGAGCAGTTCTTC | CASSLASISYNEQFF
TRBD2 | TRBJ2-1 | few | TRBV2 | TGTGCCAGCTCCAGCGAGCGGGGGGGGTACAATGAGCAGTTCTTC | CASSSERGGYNEQFF
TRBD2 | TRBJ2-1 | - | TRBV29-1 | TGCAGCGTTGAGGGACTAGCGGTGGCCCCCTTCAATGAGCAGTTCTTC | CSVEGLAVAPFNEQFF
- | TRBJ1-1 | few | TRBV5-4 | TGTGCCAGCAGCTTGACAGGCACTGAAGCTTTCTTT | CASSLTGTEAFF
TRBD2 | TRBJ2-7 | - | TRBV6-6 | TGTGCCAGCAGCTCCGCCGGGCTAGCGGGAGGCGAGCAGTACTTC | CASSSAGLAGGEQYF
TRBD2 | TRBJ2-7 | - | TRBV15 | TGTGCCACCAGCACGAGCGGGACCTTAAGGGAGCAGTACTTC | CATSTSGTLREQYF
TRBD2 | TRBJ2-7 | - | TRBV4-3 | TGCGCCAGCAGCCAAGAGGGGTCTAGCGGGATTTACGAGCAGTACTTC | CASSQEGSSGIYEQYF
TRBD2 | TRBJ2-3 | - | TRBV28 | TGTGCCAGCAGTTTACTAGCGGGAGGGCCAGATACGCAGTATTTT | CASSLLAGGPDTQYF